Sequencing of this TCR beta chain was carried out in a study of siplizumab effects on memory and regulatory T cells. General observations from the study: Naive T cells were seemingly more diverse than memory cells, and major contributions to the alloresponse seemed to be made by them.

Sequencing was performed with immunoSEQ multiplex PCR; in TCRdb, only in-frame clones are kept and a portion is missing. Of tens of thousands of clones in the sample, 95% to 97% are singletons; the top ten hold about 0.6%. About this clone: The antigen is not known.

Sequenced material: naive CD4+ T cells sorted from blood. The receptor comes from a human donor in good health.

Here the CDR3 DNA reads TGCGCCAGCAGCCAAGAAGGGCGGCTACAAGAGACCCAGTACTTC. Translated, it gives CASSQEGRLQETQYF. This sequence joins TRBV4-1 and TRBJ2-5; D remains ambiguous. There are 15 residues in the CDR3. The V end lost 0 bases, the J end lost 2 bases, and 10 bases lay between the germline ends. Germline CDR1 MGHRA, CDR2 YSYEKL.